The next 30 T cell receptor beta chains were all read from a single sample in a study of T cells in Graves' hyperthyroidism and ophthalmopathy. What was amplified from RNA transcripts were TCR beta CDR3 regions. TCR CDR3 regions were first amplified by RT-PCR with HTBI primers. MiXCR, run by TCRdb on the multiplex PCR reads, gives a single entry per CDR3 protein. The table lists fewer than 900,000 distinct CDR3 sequences, 18% of them singletons, with approximately 15% in the top ten. Sequenced: blood. The receptors here all came from a woman in her forties or fifties with Graves' hyperthyroidism that later progressed to Graves' ophthalmopathy.

In this sample, this clonotype turned up a few times. The chain recombines TRBV6-1 with TRBJ1-2; 9 nucleotides line up with TRBD1. The CDR3 is 13 residues long. Trimming took 7 bases from V and 6 from J; bases not matched to a gene: 6. Germline V gives CDR1 MNHNS, CDR2 SASEGT. The CDR3 nucleotides are TGTGCCAGCACCAGACAGGGGGAAGATGGCTACACCTTC. It yields the protein CASTRQGEDGYTF.

This sequence joins TRBV18 and TRBJ1-2; D ambiguous. With 3 bases removed from V and 6 bases from J, the gap between germline ends came to 14 bases. Germline CDR1 is KGHSH and CDR2 is LQKENI. There are 14 residues in the CDR3. The CDR3 spells CASSPFGRRNGYTF. CDR3 coding DNA: TGTGCCAGCTCACCCTTCGGAAGGAGAAATGGCTACACCTTC.

Many counts were recorded for this clonotype. This chain links TRBV5-1 with TRBJ2-7; TRBD2 is a possible D gene (6 bases). From germline, CDR1 is SGHRS and CDR2 YFSETQ. Trimming left V 4 bases short and J 0 bases short, with 14 bases between. The CDR3 has 15 residues. The CDR3 reads CASSPRAGSSYEQYF. DNA for the CDR3: TGCGCCAGCAGCCCAAGGGCGGGGAGCTCCTACGAGCAGTACTTC.

This clonotype occurred a few times. J is TRBJ1-5 and V is TRBV6-1, with TRBD1 matching over 8 bases. Germline trimming cut 6 bases from V and 3 bases from J; bases unmatched to any gene: 7. Per the germline V gene, CDR1 is MNHNS and CDR2 is SASEGT. This CDR3 is built from 15 residues. CDR3 protein: CASRRDRMANQPQHF. The CDR3 nucleotides read TGTGCCAGCAGAAGGGACAGGATGGCCAATCAGCCCCAGCATTTT.

The chain recombines TRBV5-1 with TRBJ2-2; D possibly uses TRBD1 or TRBD2 (5 bases each). The V end lost 3 bases, the J end lost 2 bases, and 14 bases lay between the germline ends. Looked up from germline, CDR1 is SGHRS and CDR2 is YFSETQ. The CDR3 loop spans 16 amino acids. The CDR3 loop reads CASSSPPGLNTGELFF. CDR3 DNA: TGCGCCAGCAGCTCACCTCCGGGGCTAAACACCGGGGAGCTGTTTTTT. The full variable domain, in which reference TRBV5-1 and TRBJ2-2 provide the parts outside the CDR3, is KAGVTQTPRYLIKTRGQQVTLSCSPISGHRSVSWYQQTPGQGLQFLFEYFSETQRNKGNFPGRFSGRQFSNSRSEMNVSTLELGDSALYLCASSSPPGLNTGELFFGEGSRLTVL.

The chain carries TRBV20-1 and TRBJ2-1; 10 bases align to TRBD2. The germline V gene encodes CDR1 DFQATT and CDR2 SNEGSKA (reference sequence). This CDR3 spans 16 amino acids. After removal of 0 bases from V and 3 bases from J, the junction contained 5 bases not matched to a gene. The CDR3 DNA is TGCAGTGCTAGAGATGATAGCGGGGGGTTCTACAATGAGCAGTTCTTC. It encodes CSARDDSGGFYNEQFF.

The chain recombines TRBV28 with TRBJ1-2; TRBD1 is a possible D gene (6 bases). The germline V gene encodes CDR1 MDHEN and CDR2 SYDVKM. The CDR3 extends over 17 amino acids. V gave up 2 bases and J gave up 4 bases, with 20 bases separating them. CDR3 DNA: TGTGCCAGCAGTTTAAGCCGGACAAAGGGGGGCCTCTATGGCTACACCTTC. This translates into CASSLSRTKGGLYGYTF.

The chain joins TRBV12-3 or TRBV12-4 to TRBJ2-1; D is perhaps TRBD1 (6 bases). Trimming removed 5 bases from V and 9 bases from J, with 14 bases in between. The CDR3 runs 13 residues. The CDR3 DNA follows: TGTGCCAGCAGTGGGACAAGACGGGGTGAGCAGTTCTTC. This translates into CASSGTRRGEQFF.

At least ten counts were recorded for this clonotype. This rearrangement joins TRBV3-1 to TRBJ1-6, with D perhaps matching TRBD1 (6 bases). Trimming cost V 4 bases and J 9 bases, with 13 bases left between them. The CDR3 totals 14 residues. Germline CDR1 reads LGHDT; CDR2 reads YNNKEL (reference sequence). The CDR3 sequence is CASSLGDMSSPLHF. The CDR3 DNA reads as TGTGCCAGCAGCCTAGGGGACATGAGTTCACCCCTCCACTTT.

This clonotype has at least ten counts. The CDR3 DNA reads as TGTGCCAGCAGTTTCAAACGCCCTAGCTCTGGAAACACCATATATTTT. Protein product: CASSFKRPSSGNTIYF. This chain joins TRBV12-3 or TRBV12-4 and TRBJ1-3; D ambiguous. This CDR3 region has 16 residues. The V end lost 3 bases, the J end lost 0 bases, and 12 bases lay between the germline ends.

J is TRBJ2-5 and V is TRBV12-3 or TRBV12-4; 10 nucleotides line up with TRBD2. This CDR3 region has 14 residues. J was trimmed by 4 bases and V by 5 bases; bases with no gene match: 4. The CDR3 region is CASSRSSGRETQYF. The CDR3 bases are TGTGCCAGCAGTCGATCTAGCGGGAGAGAGACCCAGTACTTC.

The table lists this clonotype with a few counts. V is TRBV10-3 and J is TRBJ1-2; a weak D match, TRBD1 (5 bases). This CDR3 is built from 14 residues. Deletions cut 0 bases from V and 6 bases from J, with 11 bases between. The germline V gene encodes CDR1 ENHRY and CDR2 SYGVKD. As DNA, the CDR3 is TGTGCCATCAGTGAGTCCAGGGATTCTAATGGCTACACCTTC. Amino acids: CAISESRDSNGYTF.

As concerns this clonotype: This may come from a read error, since a much larger clone is one base off. The CDR3 region is CASSSRQGSDGHTF. Written as DNA, the CDR3 is TGTGCCAGCAGCTCACGACAGGGCTCGGATGGCCACACCTTC. The chain links TRBV7-6 to TRBJ1-2; TRBD1 matches 7 bases. CDR3 length: 14 residues. Germline CDR1 reads SGHVS; CDR2 reads FNYEAQ.

The chain couples TRBV19 to TRBJ2-1, with a weak D call TRBD2 (6 bases). This CDR3 is built from 14 residues. V was trimmed by 2 bases and J by 15 bases, leaving 20 bases between them. CDR1 LNHDA and CDR2 SQIVND come from the germline V gene (reference sequence). The CDR3 loop reads CASSIYSGDKHRFF. The CDR3 bases are TGTGCCAGTAGTATATATTCGGGGGATAAGCACCGGTTCTTC.

The V call is TRBV19, the J call TRBJ2-5, with 10 bases identical to TRBD2. The CDR3 totals 18 residues. V lost 3 bases, J lost 2 bases, and 12 bases stayed unmatched. Germline CDR1 reads LNHDA; CDR2 reads SQIVND (reference sequence). The CDR3 reads CASSMGSGGARPQETQYF. As DNA, the CDR3 is TGTGCCAGTAGTATGGGAAGCGGGGGGGCCCGTCCGCAAGAGACCCAGTACTTC.

This clonotype was counted a few times. The chain links TRBV12-5 to TRBJ2-1; D might be TRBD2 (5 bases). CDR1 LGHNT and CDR2 FRNRAP come from the germline V gene. Trimming removed 6 bases at V and 8 bases at J, with 14 bases between. CDR3 length: 13 residues. CDR3 amino acids: CASGPGNADEQFF. The CDR3 DNA reads TGTGCTAGTGGACCGGGAAACGCCGATGAGCAGTTCTTC.

This clonotype was seen at least ten times. This chain joins TRBV6-1 and TRBJ2-3; 7 nucleotides align to TRBD1. With V trimmed by 5 bases and J by 2 bases, 7 bases remained unmatched. Looked up from germline, CDR1 is MNHNS and CDR2 is SASEGT. The CDR3 loop spans 15 amino acids. The CDR3 protein is CASSSGDRATDTQYF. The CDR3 DNA is TGTGCCAGCAGTTCAGGGGACAGAGCCACAGATACGCAGTATTTT.

The chain links TRBV6-2 or TRBV6-3 to TRBJ1-1; D not certain. The CDR3 sequence is 10 residues long. Trimming shortened V by 2 bases and J by 7 bases, and 2 bases separated the two germline ends. The germline V gene has CDR1 MNHEY and CDR2 SVGEGT. CDR3 sequence (DNA): TGTGCCAGCAGTTACGATGAAGCTTTCTTT. Translating gives CASSYDEAFF.

This clonotype was seen a handful of times. This chain uses TRBV10-1 with TRBJ2-3; 15 bases are shared with TRBD2. With 5 bases clipped from V and 2 bases from J, the junction kept 5 bases outside the gene matches. Germline values: CDR1 WNHNN, CDR2 SYGVQD (reference sequence). The CDR3 contains 17 residues. CDR3 sequence reads: CASSPGTSGGLTDTQYF. Written as DNA, the CDR3 is TGCGCCAGCAGTCCCGGGACTAGCGGGGGGCTCACAGATACGCAGTATTTT.

In its sample, this clonotype was seen a few times. This rearrangement joins TRBV9 to TRBJ2-3; the D is unclear. CDR1 is SGDLS, CDR2 YYNGEE, per germline. This CDR3 region has 16 residues. Trimming stripped 0 bases from V and 0 bases from J, with 11 bases between. CDR3 DNA sequence: TGTGCCAGCAGCGTAGGAACCGCAGTTAGCACAGATACGCAGTATTTT. Its protein product is CASSVGTAVSTDTQYF.

This clonotype was seen many times. V is TRBV11-2 and J is TRBJ1-2, with D perhaps TRBD1 (6 bases). The V end was cut by 4 bases, the J end by 7 bases, with 19 bases between. This CDR3 is built from 15 residues. CDR1 is SGHAT and CDR2 is FQNNGV in the germline V gene. CDR3 DNA sequence: TGTGCCAGCAGCTCATACGTCCCGGCAGGGGCTGGCTACACCTTC. Its translation is CASSSYVPAGAGYTF. Full variable domain (remainder filled in from reference TRBV11-2 and TRBJ1-2): EAGVAQSPRYKIIEKRQSVAFWCNPISGHATLYWYQQILGQGPKLLIQFQNNGVVDDSQLPKDRFSAERLKGVDSTLKIQPAKLEDSAVYLCASSSYVPAGAGYTFGSGTRLTVV.

This clonotype has a count of ten or more. V and J are TRBV5-1 and TRBJ2-7, with D possibly being TRBD1 (6 bases). With 2 bases removed from V and 1 base from J, the gap between germline ends came to 10 bases. Germline CDR1 is SGHRS and CDR2 is YFSETQ. The CDR3 totals 14 residues. The CDR3 loop reads CASSFGQNSYEQYF. Here the CDR3 DNA reads TGCGCCAGCAGCTTTGGACAGAATTCCTACGAGCAGTACTTC.

This clonotype was seen ten or more times. The chain combines TRBV13 with TRBJ1-6; maybe TRBD1 (6 bases). The germline CDR1 and CDR2 sequences are PRHDT and FYEKMQ (reference sequence). With 4 bases removed from V and 7 bases from J, the gap between germline ends came to 8 bases. The CDR3 is 13 amino acids. The CDR3 DNA reads as TGTGCCAGCAGCTGGACAGCGAATTCACCCCTCCACTTT. Protein: CASSWTANSPLHF.

This clonotype turned up a few times. The chain combines TRBV24-1 with TRBJ2-5; D may correspond to TRBD1 or TRBD2 (5 bases each). V was clipped by 0 bases and J by 13 bases, with 23 bases between them. CDR1 KGHDR and CDR2 SFDVKD come from the germline V gene. The CDR3 length is 16 residues. CDR3 amino acids: CATSDLRWECQGIWYF. In nucleotides, the CDR3 is TGTGCCACCAGTGATTTGCGGTGGGAGTGCCAGGGTATATGGTACTTC.

This clonotype is a singleton in its sample. The chain has TRBV20-1 and TRBJ2-5; 9 bases align to TRBD2. V dropped 6 bases and J dropped 2; count of bases not matched to a gene: 13. Germline lookup yields CDR1 DFQATT and CDR2 SNEGSKA (reference sequence). The CDR3 is 16 residues long. The CDR3 is CSASPPSGGLQETQYF. DNA for the CDR3: TGCAGTGCCTCCCCTCCCAGCGGGGGGTTACAAGAGACCCAGTACTTC.

This clonotype was counted many times. This sequence joins TRBV20-1 and TRBJ2-2; a weak D match, TRBD1 (5 bases). Trimming cost V 2 bases and J 1 base, with 14 bases left between them. CDR1 and CDR2 from the germline V gene are DFQATT and SNEGSKA (reference sequence). The CDR3 is made up of 16 amino acids. The CDR3 DNA reads as TGCAGTGCTAGATATGGGGCTGGTGTGAACACCGGGGAGCTGTTTTTT. Its translation: CSARYGAGVNTGELFF.

This clonotype was observed a handful of times. J is TRBJ1-2 and V is TRBV19; D not resolved. V lost 5 bases, J lost 6 bases, and 19 bases lay in between. This CDR3 has 15 residues. Germline assignment: CDR1 LNHDA and CDR2 SQIVND (reference sequence). CDR3 DNA sequence: TGTGCCAGTAGTCCTCATCAGGACGGACGAGATGGCTACACCTTC. This codes for CASSPHQDGRDGYTF.

Ten or more counts support this clonotype. The gene calls are TRBV12-3 or TRBV12-4 and TRBJ1-1; D might be TRBD1 (5 bases). V lost 1 base and J lost 8, with 14 bases in between. The CDR3 is made up of 14 amino acids. The CDR3 region has the DNA TGTGCCAGCAGTTTAGGGGCTTCAGGGCCGGAAGCTTTCTTT. This codes for CASSLGASGPEAFF.

CDR3: CASSFVNGVGSTDTQYF. DNA for the CDR3: TGTGCCAGCAGTTTCGTCAACGGGGTAGGAAGCACAGATACGCAGTATTTT. V is TRBV28 and J is TRBJ2-3; possibly TRBD2 for D (5 bases). The ends were cut back, 3 bases at V and 0 bases at J, with 16 bases in the middle. In germline, CDR1 is MDHEN, CDR2 SYDVKM. CDR3 size: 17 residues.

The CDR3 sequence: CASSLYLEAGNQPQHF. The CDR3 nucleotides are TGTGCCAGCAGTTTATATCTCGAGGCAGGGAACCAGCCCCAGCATTTT. This chain links TRBV27 with TRBJ1-5, with a weak D call TRBD1 (5 bases). Germline V gene lookup returns CDR1 MNHEY and CDR2 SMNVEV (reference sequence). CDR3 size: 16 residues. The V and J ends lost 1 base and 7 bases respectively, with 17 bases between them.